This is a list of T cell receptor beta chains from one sample in a study of cytomegalovirus exposure and HLA in healthy donors. Assay used: immunoSEQ multiplex PCR; TCRdb lists only in-frame clones, some missing. The sample contains 98,000 or so clones, over 60% of which appear only once. The source material was PBMCs. These receptors all stem from a human donor in good health. CDR3s leave out the opening cysteine and the closing phenylalanine or tryptophan.

j_call,v_call,cdr3_aa
TRBJ1-2,TRBV5-6,ASSFWVDRFYGYT
TRBJ2-2,TRBV4-1,ASSPRQGTGELF
TRBJ1-3,TRBV30,AWSTGAISGNTIY
TRBJ2-2,TRBV10-1,ASSPDRESGELF
TRBJ2-1,TRBV2,ASSEMTPDNEQF
TRBJ2-7,TRBV5-5,ASSLAWLPSGWSYEQY
TRBJ2-1,TRBV5-4,ASSTSGLAGVLGSEQF
TRBJ2-3,TRBV19,ASSIGVPPDTQY
TRBJ2-3,TRBV5-6,ASTRVPTDTQY
TRBJ2-7,TRBV6-5,ASRARGPGEQY
TRBJ1-3,TRBV19,ASSPGTASGNTIY
TRBJ1-1,TRBV27,ASSRTGDRYTEAF
TRBJ2-5,TRBV7-2,ASSGGSGPAKQETQY
TRBJ2-5,TRBV9,ASSVGGRSQGETQY
TRBJ1-4,TRBV6-6,ASSYSRKREKLF
TRBJ2-5,TRBV29-1,SVELSGIGETQY
TRBJ1-2,TRBV11-2,ASSSGTGVVGYT
TRBJ1-5,TRBV6-5,ASSYSGEARPQH
TRBJ1-3,TRBV7-8,ASSLEGGAYPGNTIY
TRBJ2-7,TRBV4-2,ASSQDFTSGYYEQY
TRBJ2-5,TRBV7-6,ASSHSAGEGTQY
TRBJ2-5,TRBV19,ASSLSGPPGETQY
TRBJ1-5,TRBV7-9,ASSLTNQPQH
TRBJ1-1,TRBV6-1,ASSVGDDLETEAF
TRBJ1-1,TRBV5-6,ASRIGLTAVNTEAF
TRBJ1-4,TRBV5-1,ASSLAGTENEKLF
TRBJ1-4,TRBV6-1,ASSSEGTTNEKLF
TRBJ1-4,TRBV6-5,ASSYSGGQGNEKLF
TRBJ1-3,TRBV21-1,ASSKTESFSSGNTIY
TRBJ1-1,TRBV5-1,ASSVQQGGNTEAF
TRBJ1-4,TRBV13,ASSAQGQGGEKLF
TRBJ1-2,TRBV30,AWSVGRGNNYGYT
TRBJ2-7,TRBV5-4,ASSLGAGSDYEQY
TRBJ1-6,TRBV19,ASTLSGGYNSPLH
TRBJ2-1,TRBV6-1,ASSRTSVGEQF
TRBJ1-1,TRBV18,ASSTAGTMNTEAF
TRBJ1-1,TRBV5-6,ASSFPDRGVTEAF
TRBJ1-1,TRBV5-4,ASSFRQPMNTEAF
TRBJ1-6,TRBV7-8,ASSLDIQGRRSPLH
TRBJ2-3,TRBV30,AWSVIRGDPSISTDTQY
TRBJ1-2,TRBV5-1,ASSFDGQGFYGYT
TRBJ1-5,TRBV5-1,ASSLGDRNQPQH
TRBJ1-3,TRBV12-2,ASDRFGDREKSGNTIY
TRBJ1-5,TRBV2,ASSEGREIGQPQH
TRBJ1-2,TRBV6-6,ASSYLVRGGRETT
TRBJ2-7,TRBV18,ASSPLLTKRGSYEQY
TRBJ2-5,TRBV2,ASSPWTSGGGLGETQY
TRBJ2-7,TRBV7-9,ASSSGQGMDYEQY
TRBJ1-2,TRBV10-1,ASSALPGTGTYGYT
TRBJ2-2,TRBV5-1,ASSLGQVKAGELF
TRBJ2-1,TRBV19,ASEYHNEQF
TRBJ1-3,TRBV18,ASSAGGSGNTIY
TRBJ2-5,TRBV5-1,ASSFAGGQETQY
TRBJ2-5,TRBV6-1,ASSFTTGSETQY
TRBJ1-3,TRBV30,AWRPFSGQINTIY